Shown below are 27 T cell receptor beta chains from a single sample sequenced in a study of cytomegalovirus exposure and HLA in healthy donors (dated by TCRdb to between 2016 and 2019). Library generation was performed with the immunoSEQ multiplex PCR assay. For the multiplex PCR, a mixture combining 60 forward primers for TCR Vbeta segments and 13 reverse primers for TCR Jbeta segments was used. TCRdb took over this immuneACCESS table, retaining in-frame rearrangements with V and J assigned. Such tables are incomplete; in checked studies, under half of the missing clones stem from an unresolved V gene, and the remainder is unexplained. This sample's clone table shows around 190,000 clones. The leading ten clones occupy about 1% of the sample. The sample comprised PBMCs. The receptors were gathered from a woman between 25 and 40 years old in good health and CMV-seropositive.

For the CDR3, the DNA is TGTGCCAGCTCACCCAACAAGAACTACGAGCAGTACTTC. It yields the protein CASSPNKNYEQYF. V usage is TRBV18 and J usage is TRBJ2-7, with no clear D. Per germline, CDR1 KGHSH and CDR2 LQKENI. Deletions cut 3 bases from V and 3 bases from J, with 9 bases between. CDR3 length: 13 amino acids.

The rearrangement uses TRBV6-5 and TRBJ1-1; D is possibly TRBD1 (6 bases). The germline gives CDR1 MNHEY, CDR2 SVGAGI. The CDR3 spans 14 residues. The ends were cut back, 5 bases at V and 1 base at J, with 11 bases in the middle. The CDR3 region is CASSRQASNTEAFF. The CDR3 DNA reads TGTGCCAGCAGTCGACAGGCTTCGAACACTGAAGCTTTCTTT.

The V call is TRBV5-5, the J call TRBJ2-1; weak D call: TRBD2 (6 bases). CDR3 size: 15 residues. Looked up from germline, CDR1 is SGHKS and CDR2 is YYEKEE (reference sequence). V gave up 1 base and J gave up 5 bases, with 13 bases separating them. The CDR3 loop reads CASSLTRRGHNEQFF. The CDR3, as DNA: TGTGCCAGCAGCTTGACCCGGAGGGGTCACAATGAGCAGTTCTTC.

The chain couples TRBV2 to TRBJ2-5; weak D call: TRBD1 (6 bases). TRBJ2-7 explains the end of the DNA better; the J call may be wrong. The germline gives CDR1 SNHLY, CDR2 FYNNEI. The CDR3 contains 17 residues. Here the CDR3 DNA reads TGTGCCAGCAGTGAATCCGGCCCAGGGGTAATCTCCTACGAGCAGTACTTC. It encodes CASSESGPGVISYEQYF.

The J gene is TRBJ1-5, the V gene TRBV6-1; a possible D gene is TRBD1 (6 bases). From germline, CDR1 is MNHNS and CDR2 SASEGT. Trimming shortened V by 6 bases and J by 3 bases, and 15 bases separated the two germline ends. The CDR3 is made up of 15 amino acids. The DNA of the CDR3 is TGTGCCAGCAGCAGGCTTGGACAGACCAATCAGCCCCAGCATTTT. This encodes CASSRLGQTNQPQHF.

Worth noting for this clone: The sample carries other DNA sequences with the same CDR3. This rearrangement joins TRBV11-2 to TRBJ2-3, with 9 bases identical to TRBD2. The CDR3 covers 15 residues. V lost 0 bases and J lost 3; bases outside the gene matches: 1. CDR1 is SGHAT and CDR2 is FQNNGV in the germline V gene. The CDR3 DNA reads TGTGCCAGCAGCTTAGATAGCGGGAGAACAGATACGCAGTATTTT. This translates into CASSLDSGRTDTQYF.

The chain couples TRBV5-5 to TRBJ2-6, with 10 bases matching TRBD1. Germline V gene sequence: CDR1 SGHKS, CDR2 YYEKEE (reference sequence). With 4 bases clipped from V and 2 bases from J, the junction kept 6 bases outside the gene matches. CDR3 length equals 17 residues. The CDR3: CASSLRQGATGANVLTF. Written as DNA, the CDR3 is TGTGCCAGCAGCCTTAGACAGGGGGCCACTGGGGCCAACGTCCTGACTTTC. Filled out from reference TRBV5-5 and TRBJ2-6, the complete variable domain reads DAGVTQSPTHLIKTRGQQVTLRCSPISGHKSVSWYQQVLGQGPQFIFQYYEKEERGRGNFPDRFSARQFPNYSSELNVNALLLGDSALYLCASSLRQGATGANVLTFGAGSRLTVL.

CDR3 region: CASSFGLAGGPGNEQYF. The CDR3 DNA reads TGCGCCAGCAGTTTTGGACTAGCGGGAGGGCCAGGGAACGAGCAGTACTTC. This chain links TRBV5-1 with TRBJ2-7, with 15 positions matching TRBD2. The germline CDR1 and CDR2 sequences are SGHRS and YFSETQ. J lost 5 bases, V lost 5 bases, and 11 bases had no gene match. This CDR3 comprises 17 residues.

The chain couples TRBV4-1 to TRBJ2-7; D is unclear. Germline assignment: CDR1 MGHRA and CDR2 YSYEKL. The CDR3 extends over 15 amino acids. V was pared by 0 bases and J by 3 bases, with 12 bases between. CDR3 protein: CASSQDPPGLYEQYF. CDR3 nucleotide sequence: TGCGCCAGCAGCCAAGATCCCCCTGGCCTCTACGAGCAGTACTTC.

CDR3 region: CASSERGLAYNEQFF. The DNA for the CDR3 is TGTGCCAGCAGTGAGAGAGGGCTAGCTTACAATGAGCAGTTCTTC. The rearrangement joins TRBV2 to TRBJ2-1; perhaps TRBD2 as D (5 bases). Trimming removed 3 bases at V and 4 bases at J, with 13 bases between. The CDR3 runs to 15 residues. CDR1 and CDR2 (germline): SNHLY, FYNNEI. The full variable domain, completed using reference TRBV2 and TRBJ2-1, is EPEVTQTPSHQVTQMGQEVILRCVPISNHLYFYWYRQILGQKVEFLVSFYNNEISEKSEIFDDQFSVERPDGSNFTLKIRSTKLEDSAMYFCASSERGLAYNEQFFGPGTRLTVL.

This chain joins TRBV29-1 and TRBJ2-7, with D tentatively TRBD2 (5 bases). Germline assignment: CDR1 SQVTM and CDR2 ANQGSEA. V lost 0 bases, J lost 2 bases, and 14 bases lay in between. The CDR3 runs 15 residues. This CDR3 is CSVEEASGPTYEQYF. CDR3 DNA: TGCAGCGTTGAAGAAGCGAGCGGTCCCACCTACGAGCAGTACTTC.

This rearrangement joins TRBV28 to TRBJ1-2; 8 bases align to TRBD1. With V trimmed by 8 bases and J by 4 bases, 9 bases remained unmatched. The CDR3 spans 14 residues. Germline assignment: CDR1 MDHEN and CDR2 SYDVKM. The CDR3 region is CASHGQGLTYGYTF. CDR3 DNA: TGTGCCAGCCACGGACAGGGTTTGACCTATGGCTACACCTTC.

This chain links TRBV7-2 with TRBJ1-2, with 7 positions matching TRBD1. Germline CDR1 SGHTA, CDR2 FQGNSA. V was pared by 1 base and J by 6 bases, with 5 bases of the junction left unmatched. The CDR3 runs 14 residues. CDR3 in DNA: TGTGCCAGCAGCTTAGTGGGCAGGGGGAATGGCTACACCTTC. Protein: CASSLVGRGNGYTF.

This sequence joins TRBV5-4 and TRBJ2-3, with a weak D call TRBD2 (6 bases). CDR1 SGHNT and CDR2 YYREEE come from the germline V gene (reference sequence). V was pared by 0 bases and J by 0 bases, with 11 bases between. The CDR3 extends over 16 amino acids. The chain's CDR3 is CASSLGGDLSTDTQYF. The CDR3 bases are TGTGCCAGCAGCTTGGGGGGGGATCTAAGCACAGATACGCAGTATTTT.

The chain employs TRBV6-5 and TRBJ2-1; 8 bases agree with TRBD1. The germline CDR1 and CDR2 sequences are MNHEY and SVGAGI. J gave up 1 base and V 5 bases, and 1 base lay outside the gene matches. The CDR3 is made up of 14 amino acids. CDR3 sequence (DNA): TGTGCCAGCAGTCGACAGGGGTCCTACAATGAGCAGTTCTTC. Translating it yields CASSRQGSYNEQFF.

J is TRBJ1-2 and V is TRBV6-6; a weak D match, TRBD1 (5 bases). This CDR3 contains 15 residues. Germline values: CDR1 MNHNY, CDR2 SVGAGI (reference sequence). V was trimmed by 7 bases and J by 2 bases, leaving 17 bases between them. The CDR3 loop reads CASILRGGPNYGYTF. The CDR3 DNA sequence: TGTGCCAGCATCCTCCGGGGGGGTCCCAACTATGGCTACACCTTC.

The chain joins TRBV5-6 to TRBJ2-5, with 11 bases that match TRBD2. The DNA matches TRBJ2-7 better at its end, which makes the J call doubtful. Looked up from germline, CDR1 is SGHDT and CDR2 is YYEEEE. The CDR3 runs to 16 residues. DNA for the CDR3: TGTGCCAGCAGCCCCCCCCAGACTAGCGGGATCAACGAGCAGTACTTC. Translated: CASSPPQTSGINEQYF.

The chain uses TRBV4-1 and TRBJ2-5, with D uncertain. Gene TRBJ2-7 matches the end of the DNA better, so the J call may be wrong. This CDR3 contains 13 residues. Germline V gene lookup returns CDR1 MGHRA and CDR2 YSYEKL. CDR3 in DNA: TGCGCCAGCAGCCAATTTGTTTCCTACGAGCAGTACTTC. It translates to CASSQFVSYEQYF.

The rearrangement uses TRBV14 and TRBJ2-7; 8 bases match TRBD1. The trim removed 3 bases at V and 5 bases at J, leaving 6 bases unmatched. CDR3 length: 14 residues. The germline CDR1 and CDR2 sequences are SGHDN and FVKESK. This CDR3 reads CASSHWTGLHEQYF. The CDR3 nucleotides read TGTGCCAGCAGCCATTGGACAGGGTTACACGAGCAGTACTTC. Combining the CDR3 with reference TRBV14 and TRBJ2-7 gives the whole variable domain EAGVTQFPSHSVIEKGQTVTLRCDPISGHDNLYWYRRVMGKEIKFLLHFVKESKQDESGMPNNRFLAERTGGTYSTLKVQPAELEDSGVYFCASSHWTGLHEQYFGPGTRLTVT.

V gene TRBV2 combines with J gene TRBJ2-7; no clear D. The CDR3 is made up of 12 amino acids. V was clipped by 1 base and J by 7 bases, with 8 bases between them. Germline V gives CDR1 SNHLY, CDR2 FYNNEI. Written as DNA, the CDR3 is TGTGCCAGCAGTGAAGGTCCAGTTGAGCAGTACTTC. This encodes CASSEGPVEQYF.

V gene TRBV28 combines with J gene TRBJ2-7; 10 bases are shared with TRBD2. The ends lost 6 bases at V and 4 bases at J; junction bases unmatched: 3. This CDR3 is built from 13 residues. Germline V gene data show CDR1 as MDHEN and CDR2 as SYDVKM. As DNA, the CDR3 is TGTGCCAGCAGCAATAGCGGGAGGTACGAGCAGTACTTC. Protein product: CASSNSGRYEQYF.

The chain has TRBV29-1 and TRBJ2-1; a weak D match, TRBD1 (5 bases). Germline loops: CDR1 SQVTM, CDR2 ANQGSEA. This CDR3 has 13 amino acids. The ends were cut back, 5 bases at V and 2 bases at J, with 10 bases in the middle. This CDR3 reads CSVLQVPYNEQFF. The CDR3 nucleotides are TGCAGCGTTTTACAGGTACCCTACAATGAGCAGTTCTTC.

This chain joins TRBV15 and TRBJ1-6; D might be TRBD1 (5 bases). Germline CDR1 reads LNHNV; CDR2 reads YYDKDF (reference sequence). Trimming took off 0 bases at V and 6 bases at J, with 6 bases between the two ends. The CDR3 sequence is 14 residues long. The DNA for the CDR3 is TGTGCCACCAGCAGAGATCAGGGTAATTCACCCCTCCACTTT. This codes for CATSRDQGNSPLHF.

The chain combines TRBV15 with TRBJ2-2; possible D gene TRBD1, 6 bases. The ends were cut back, 1 base at V and 1 base at J, with 13 bases in the middle. Germline V gene sequence: CDR1 LNHNV, CDR2 YYDKDF (reference sequence). The CDR3 loop spans 17 amino acids. The CDR3 region has the DNA TGTGCCACCAGCAGAGTAGGGATGGGACAGAACACCGGGGAGCTGTTTTTT. Amino acid sequence: CATSRVGMGQNTGELFF.

The gene calls are TRBV5-1 and TRBJ2-5; unclear D gene. CDR1 is SGHRS and CDR2 is YFSETQ in the germline V gene. V gave up 3 bases and J gave up 2 bases, with 2 bases separating them. This CDR3 contains 11 residues. The CDR3 DNA reads as TGCGCCAGCAGCTCGCAAGAGACCCAGTACTTC. This sequence encodes CASSSQETQYF.

J is TRBJ2-7 and V is TRBV27, with D tentatively TRBD1 (5 bases). The CDR3 runs to 14 residues. In germline, CDR1 is MNHEY, CDR2 SMNVEV (reference sequence). Trimming cost V 2 bases and J 5 bases, with 13 bases left between them. The CDR3 nucleotides read TGTGCCAGCAGTTTAATATCAGGGTACAACGAGCAGTACTTC. It is translated as CASSLISGYNEQYF.

The chain joins TRBV6-4 to TRBJ2-7, with 10 bases identical to TRBD2. J was trimmed by 4 bases and V by 6 bases; bases with no gene match: 6. The germline CDR1 and CDR2 sequences are MRHNA and SNTAGT. This CDR3 comprises 14 residues. CDR3 loop: CASRLGLADYEQYF. CDR3 sequence (DNA): TGTGCCAGCAGGCTCGGACTAGCGGATTACGAGCAGTACTTC.